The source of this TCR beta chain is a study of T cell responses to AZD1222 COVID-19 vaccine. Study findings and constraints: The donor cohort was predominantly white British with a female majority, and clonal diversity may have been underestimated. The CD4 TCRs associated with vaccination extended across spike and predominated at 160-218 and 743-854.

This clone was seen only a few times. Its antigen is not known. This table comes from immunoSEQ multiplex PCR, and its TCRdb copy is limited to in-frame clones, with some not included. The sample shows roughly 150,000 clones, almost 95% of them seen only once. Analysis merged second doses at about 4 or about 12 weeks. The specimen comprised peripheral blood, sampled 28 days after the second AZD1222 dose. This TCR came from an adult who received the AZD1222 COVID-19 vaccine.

The CDR3 DNA follows: TGTGCCAGCAGTCACTCCTACGAGCAGTACTTC. Protein product: CASSHSYEQYF. The genes are TRBV28 and TRBJ2-7; D call uncertain. Trimming pared 5 bases from V and 0 bases from J, leaving 2 bases between. CDR1 is MDHEN and CDR2 is SYDVKM in the germline V gene. This CDR3 region has 11 residues.